These 26 T cell receptor beta chains were sequenced from one sample in a study of T cell responses to AZD1222 COVID-19 vaccine. Clones were sequenced by immunoSEQ multiplex PCR, and TCRdb holds only the in-frame ones, with some missing. This sample has some 150,000 clones, with about nine tenths found just once. The sequences come from peripheral blood, collected on day 0 of AZD1222 vaccination. The receptors here all came from an adult in good health.

DNA for the CDR3: TGCGCCAGCAGCGCCCAGGGGGGGGGCAATCAGCCCCAGCATTTT. It specifies CASSAQGGGNQPQHF. The chain combines TRBV5-1 with TRBJ1-5; 7 bases line up with TRBD1. This CDR3 region has 15 residues. Unmatched junction bases numbered 6, after V lost 4 bases and J lost 2 bases. Germline V gives CDR1 SGHRS, CDR2 YFSETQ. Based on the CDR3 plus reference TRBV5-1 and TRBJ1-5, the full variable domain is KAGVTQTPRYLIKTRGQQVTLSCSPISGHRSVSWYQQTPGQGLQFLFEYFSETQRNKGNFPGRFSGRQFSNSRSEMNVSTLELGDSALYLCASSAQGGGNQPQHFGDGTRLSIL.

V is TRBV18 and J is TRBJ1-1, with 7 positions matching TRBD1. There are 15 residues in the CDR3. In germline, CDR1 is KGHSH, CDR2 LQKENI. J lost 3 bases, V lost 6 bases, and 10 bases had no gene match. CDR3 in amino acids: CASSQNRGRYTEAFF. CDR3 nucleotide sequence: TGTGCCAGCTCTCAAAACAGGGGACGGTACACTGAAGCTTTCTTT. Complete variable domain (other parts from reference TRBV18 and TRBJ1-1): NAGVMQNPRHLVRRRGQEARLRCSPMKGHSHVYWYRQLPEEGLKFMVYLQKENIIDESGMPKERFSAEFPKEGPSILRIQQVVRGDSAAYFCASSQNRGRYTEAFFGQGTRLTVV.

The chain combines TRBV10-2 with TRBJ2-3; TRBD2 matches at 13 bases. V gave up 6 bases and J gave up 4 bases; unmatched junction bases: 4. Germline lookup yields CDR1 WSHSY and CDR2 SAAADI. The CDR3 extends over 15 amino acids. The CDR3 region is CASRETSGGPDTQYF. The CDR3 bases are TGCGCCAGCAGAGAGACTAGCGGGGGGCCAGATACGCAGTATTTT.

The V and J genes are TRBV29-1 and TRBJ1-1, with D possibly TRBD1 on 6 matching bases. Per the germline V gene, CDR1 is SQVTM and CDR2 is ANQGSEA. The V gene lost 0 bases and the J gene lost 0 bases, with 14 bases spanning the gap. The CDR3 is 16 residues long. The CDR3 nucleotides read TGCAGCGTTGAAGAACCCACAGGGTTCATGAACACTGAAGCTTTCTTT. Amino acid sequence: CSVEEPTGFMNTEAFF. The whole variable domain, remainder taken from reference TRBV29-1 and TRBJ1-1, is SAVISQKPSRDICQRGTSLTIQCQVDSQVTMMFWYRQQPGQSLTLIATANQGSEATYESGFVIDKFPISRPNLTFSTLTVSNMSPEDSSIYLCSVEEPTGFMNTEAFFGQGTRLTVV.

This chain connects TRBV9 to TRBJ2-3; D call uncertain. Germline V gives CDR1 SGDLS, CDR2 YYNGEE. CDR3 length: 12 residues. Trimming stripped 2 bases from V and 5 bases from J, with 6 bases between. The CDR3 is CASSVLGDTQYF. CDR3 bases: TGTGCCAGCAGCGTGTTAGGAGATACGCAGTATTTT.

The V gene is TRBV5-1, the J gene TRBJ2-7, with TRBD2 matching over 13 bases. Trimming at V came to 0 bases and at J to 6 bases, leaving 0 bases not matched to a gene. Germline CDR1 and CDR2: SGHRS and YFSETQ. The CDR3 loop spans 14 amino acids. The CDR3 bases are TGCGCCAGCAGCTTGGGACTAGCGGGGGGCGAGCAGTACTTC. Amino acids: CASSLGLAGGEQYF. The full variable domain, its missing parts supplied by reference TRBV5-1 and TRBJ2-7, is KAGVTQTPRYLIKTRGQQVTLSCSPISGHRSVSWYQQTPGQGLQFLFEYFSETQRNKGNFPGRFSGRQFSNSRSEMNVSTLELGDSALYLCASSLGLAGGEQYFGPGTRLTVT.

The chain has TRBV5-1 and TRBJ2-5, with 13 nucleotides matching TRBD2. CDR3 length equals 17 residues. J gave up 2 bases and V 3 bases, and 7 bases lay outside the gene matches. CDR1 SGHRS and CDR2 YFSETQ come from the germline V gene. The CDR3 nucleotides read TGCGCCAGCAGCTACGTTTCGGGACTAGCGGGGCAAGAGACCCAGTACTTC. This codes for CASSYVSGLAGQETQYF.

This clone was detected only once. The rearrangement links TRBV9 to TRBJ2-2; the match to TRBD1 covers 9 bases. The V segment lost 3 bases and the J segment 1 base; nucleotides outside the gene matches: 4. The CDR3 loop spans 16 amino acids. The germline gives CDR1 SGDLS, CDR2 YYNGEE. The CDR3 DNA follows: TGTGCCAGCAGCGCCCGGGGACAGGGGAACACCGGGGAGCTGTTTTTT. Translating it yields CASSARGQGNTGELFF. Combining the CDR3 with reference TRBV9 and TRBJ2-2 gives the whole variable domain DSGVTQTPKHLITATGQRVTLRCSPRSGDLSVYWYQQSLDQGLQFLIQYYNGEERAKGNILERFSAQQFPDLHSELNLSSLELGDSALYFCASSARGQGNTGELFFGEGSRLTVL.

The chain combines TRBV10-3 with TRBJ1-2; 8 bases are a match to TRBD1. This CDR3 contains 15 residues. Germline V gene sequence: CDR1 ENHRY, CDR2 SYGVKD. J lost 5 bases, V lost 4 bases, and 9 bases had no gene match. In nucleotides, the CDR3 is TGTGCCATCAGTGGACAGGACAGGGAAGCGTATGGCTACACCTTC. Protein product: CAISGQDREAYGYTF.

This chain joins TRBV2 and TRBJ1-3; D is undetermined. The CDR3 extends over 13 amino acids. Looked up from germline, CDR1 is SNHLY and CDR2 is FYNNEI. Trimming pared 6 bases from V and 7 bases from J, leaving 13 bases between. The CDR3 sequence is CASRRLLGNTIYF. The CDR3 DNA is TGTGCCAGCAGGCGGCTGTTAGGCAACACCATATATTTT.

This clone showed up just a few times. J is TRBJ2-1 and V is TRBV28; D gene unclear. The CDR3 is 14 residues long. Germline CDR1 reads MDHEN; CDR2 reads SYDVKM. V was cut by 2 bases and J by 1 base, with 6 bases left in between. In nucleotides, the CDR3 is TGTGCCAGCAGTTTAGTGGAATCCTACAATGAGCAGTTCTTC. This translates into CASSLVESYNEQFF.

The V and J genes are TRBV25-1 and TRBJ1-2, with 9 bases aligning to TRBD1. Germline V gene sequence: CDR1 MGHDK, CDR2 SYGVNS. Trimming cost V 3 bases and J 3 bases; bases outside gene matches: 5. CDR3 length equals 15 residues. The CDR3 spells CASSDAGQGDYGYTF. CDR3 coding DNA: TGTGCCAGCAGTGACGCGGGACAGGGAGACTATGGCTACACCTTC.

V gene TRBV2 combines with J gene TRBJ1-6; TRBD1 matches 8 bases. The CDR3 sequence is 15 residues long. The germline V gene has CDR1 SNHLY and CDR2 FYNNEI. Trimming took 2 bases from V and 8 from J; bases not matched to a gene: 5. The CDR3 spells CASSEPGQEDSPLHF. CDR3 DNA sequence: TGTGCCAGCAGTGAACCGGGACAGGAGGATTCACCCCTCCACTTT.

The gene calls are TRBV12-3 or TRBV12-4 and TRBJ1-2, with TRBD1 identical over 12 bases. The CDR3 is 12 residues long. The CDR3 region is CVPGQGAVGYTF. The CDR3 DNA reads as TGTGTCCCGGGACAGGGGGCTGTTGGCTACACCTTC.

The rearrangement links TRBV11-2 to TRBJ1-3; 8 bases are a match to TRBD1. V gave up 4 bases and J gave up 4 bases; unmatched junction bases: 3. The germline V gene has CDR1 SGHAT and CDR2 FQNNGV. CDR3 length: 14 residues. The CDR3 DNA reads TGTGCCAGCAGCTCCGGACAGGGCGGAAACACCATATATTTT. This gives the protein CASSSGQGGNTIYF.

The genes are TRBV7-2 and TRBJ1-1; D uncertain. This CDR3 has 12 amino acids. Per the germline V gene, CDR1 is SGHTA and CDR2 is FQGNSA. The V gene lost 4 bases and the J gene lost 7 bases, with 10 bases spanning the gap. This CDR3 reads CASSSNMNEAFF. The CDR3 DNA is TGTGCCAGCAGCTCGAACATGAATGAAGCTTTCTTT.

The J gene is TRBJ2-3, the V gene TRBV3-1 (or the pseudogene TRBV3-2); the D gene could be TRBD1 or TRBD2 (6 bases each). CDR1 is LGHDT, CDR2 YNNKEL, per germline (reference sequence). V lost 0 bases, J lost 2 bases, and 21 bases lay in between. The CDR3 is 19 residues long. The CDR3 here is CASSQDLGGWTYDTDTQYF. The DNA for the CDR3 is TGTGCCAGCAGCCAAGATCTAGGGGGGTGGACGTACGACACAGATACGCAGTATTTT.

The sample holds one count of this clone. This sequence joins TRBV28 and TRBJ2-7; D possibly corresponds to TRBD2 (6 bases). CDR1 is MDHEN, CDR2 SYDVKM, per germline. Between the trimmed V and J ends, which lost 6 bases and 10 bases, there was a span of 16 bases. The CDR3 is made up of 12 amino acids. The CDR3, as DNA: TGTGCCAGCAGCTTCGGAGTGGGGGGTCAGTACTTC. Protein: CASSFGVGGQYF. The full variable domain, its missing parts supplied by reference TRBV28 and TRBJ2-7, is DVKVTQSSRYLVKRTGEKVFLECVQDMDHENMFWYRQDPGLGLRLIYFSYDVKMKEKGDIPEGYSVSREKKERFSLILESASTNQTSMYLCASSFGVGGQYFGPGTRLTVT.

This clone was seen a few times. The chain couples TRBV19 to TRBJ1-1, with TRBD1 identical over 10 bases. Trimming cost V 4 bases and J 13 bases; bases outside gene matches: 12. The length of the CDR3 is 14 residues. Germline lookup yields CDR1 LNHDA and CDR2 SQIVND (reference sequence). The CDR3: CASSTLAGQGTGFF. For the CDR3, the DNA is TGTGCCAGTAGTACTCTCGCGGGACAGGGGACGGGTTTCTTT.

This clone came up a few times. The chain combines TRBV7-9 with TRBJ1-5; 10 nucleotides line up with TRBD1. The J segment lost 6 bases and the V segment lost 6 bases, leaving 8 bases of the junction unmatched. CDR1 is SEHNR, CDR2 FQNEAQ, per germline (reference sequence). The CDR3 is 15 amino acids. The CDR3 reads CASSLGGQGFQPQHF. The CDR3 bases are TGTGCCAGCAGTCTAGGGGGACAGGGGTTTCAGCCCCAGCATTTT.

This clone was recorded once. The V gene is TRBV9, the J gene TRBJ1-2, with 12 bases matching TRBD1. With V trimmed by 0 bases and J by 7 bases, 4 bases remained unmatched. CDR3 length equals 15 residues. Germline V CDR1 and CDR2: SGDLS, YYNGEE. The CDR3 DNA reads TGTGCCAGCAGCGTAGGGGGACAGGGGGCATTTGGCTACACCTTC. Its translation: CASSVGGQGAFGYTF.

Concerning this clone itself: The identical CDR3 is also encoded by other nucleotide sequences in the sample. The V call is TRBV5-1, the J call TRBJ1-3; D possibly corresponds to TRBD1 (6 bases). Germline V lookup: CDR1 SGHRS, CDR2 YFSETQ. The CDR3 consists of 14 residues. V lost 3 bases and J lost 0, with 7 bases in between. The CDR3 region is CASSSGASGNTIYF. Written as DNA, the CDR3 is TGCGCCAGCAGCTCGGGGGCCTCTGGAAACACCATATATTTT.

This chain links TRBV5-6 with TRBJ1-2, with unresolved D. Germline loops: CDR1 SGHDT, CDR2 YYEEEE. This CDR3 spans 12 amino acids. Trimming removed 0 bases from V and 8 bases from J, with 8 bases in between. The CDR3 spells CASSLDREGYTF. The CDR3 DNA reads as TGTGCCAGCAGCTTGGACCGGGAAGGCTACACCTTC.

This chain connects TRBV2 to TRBJ2-5; perhaps TRBD1 as D (6 bases). The CDR3 runs to 13 residues. Germline V gene sequence: CDR1 SNHLY, CDR2 FYNNEI. The V end lost 2 bases, the J end lost 5 bases, and 9 bases lay between the germline ends. The CDR3 DNA sequence: TGTGCCAGCAGTGAACAGAGGGGGGAGACCCAGTACTTC. It yields the protein CASSEQRGETQYF.

The CDR3 DNA reads as TGTGCCAGCAGTGGCCTGGACAGGGAGAAACTGTTTTTT. Translated, it gives CASSGLDREKLFF. The gene calls are TRBV27 and TRBJ1-4; the match to TRBD1 covers 8 bases. CDR1 and CDR2 from the germline V gene are MNHEY and SMNVEV (reference sequence). The CDR3 is made up of 13 amino acids. V lost 5 bases, J lost 11 bases, and 7 bases stayed unmatched.

This chain links TRBV6-5 with TRBJ1-6; D is unresolved. This CDR3 has 12 residues. Trimming removed 6 bases from V and 14 bases from J, with 14 bases in between. In germline, CDR1 is MNHEY, CDR2 SVGAGI. The CDR3 region has the DNA TGTGCCAGCAGCCCCACGGGTATTTCCCTCCACTTT. Its translation is CASSPTGISLHF.